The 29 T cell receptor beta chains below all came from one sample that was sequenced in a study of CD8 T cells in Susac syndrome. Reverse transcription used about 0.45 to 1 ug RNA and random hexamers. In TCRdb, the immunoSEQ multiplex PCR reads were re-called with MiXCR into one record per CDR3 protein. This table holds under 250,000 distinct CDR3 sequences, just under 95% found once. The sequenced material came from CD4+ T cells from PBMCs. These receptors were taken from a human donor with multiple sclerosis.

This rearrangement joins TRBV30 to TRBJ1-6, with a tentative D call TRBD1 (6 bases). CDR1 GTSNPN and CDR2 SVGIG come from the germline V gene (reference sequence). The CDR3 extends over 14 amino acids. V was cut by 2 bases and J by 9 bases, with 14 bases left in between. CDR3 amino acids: CAWSRGGGGSPLHF. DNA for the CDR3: TGTGCCTGGAGTCGCGGGGGCGGCGGTTCACCCCTCCACTTT.

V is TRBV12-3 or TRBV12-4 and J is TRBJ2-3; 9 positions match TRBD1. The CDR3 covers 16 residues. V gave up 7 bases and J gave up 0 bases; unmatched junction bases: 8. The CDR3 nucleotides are TGTGCCAGCATCAAAGGGGACAGGGCCAGCACAGATACGCAGTATTTT. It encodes CASIKGDRASTDTQYF.

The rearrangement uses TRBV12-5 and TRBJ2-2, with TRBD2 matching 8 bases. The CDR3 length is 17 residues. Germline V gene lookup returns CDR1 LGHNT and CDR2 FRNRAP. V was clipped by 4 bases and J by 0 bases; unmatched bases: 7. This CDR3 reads CASGSPRGGPNTGELFF. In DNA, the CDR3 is TGTGCTAGTGGTTCCCCTCGGGGGGGGCCGAACACCGGGGAGCTGTTTTTT.

CDR3 sequence: CASSSTHRTSGEETQYF. In DNA, the CDR3 is TGTGCCAGCAGCTCGACCCATCGGACTAGCGGGGAAGAGACCCAGTACTTC. The chain combines TRBV7-8 with TRBJ2-5; TRBD2 matches at 12 bases. The CDR3 contains 17 residues. CDR1 SGHVS and CDR2 FQNEAQ come from the germline V gene. With V trimmed by 4 bases and J by 3 bases, 9 bases remained unmatched.

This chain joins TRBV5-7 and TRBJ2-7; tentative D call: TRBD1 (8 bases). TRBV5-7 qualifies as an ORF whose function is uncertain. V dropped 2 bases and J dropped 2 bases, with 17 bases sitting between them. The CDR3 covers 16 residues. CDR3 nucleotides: TGTGCCAGCAGCTTCACAGGGGGGGCAGATCCCTACGAGCAGTACTTC. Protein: CASSFTGGADPYEQYF.

The CDR3 here is CASSLDQTGRYGYTF. In nucleotides, the CDR3 is TGTGCCAGCAGCCTTGACCAAACAGGCCGCTATGGCTACACCTTC. The J gene is TRBJ1-2, the V gene TRBV5-4, with a weak D call TRBD1 (5 bases). V was cut by 4 bases and J by 4 bases, with 17 bases left in between. Germline lookup yields CDR1 SGHNT and CDR2 YYREEE (reference sequence). The CDR3 spans 15 residues.

In DNA, the CDR3 is TGTGCCAGCAGCCGACCGGGGGCGGCCAAAAACATTCAGTACTTC. Encoded protein: CASSRPGAAKNIQYF. The V and J genes are TRBV3-1 and TRBJ2-4; D assignment may be TRBD1 or TRBD2 (6 bases each). Germline loops: CDR1 LGHDT, CDR2 YNNKEL (reference sequence). The CDR3 is 15 residues long. The V end was cut by 4 bases, the J end by 1 base, with 11 bases between.

CDR3 nucleotides: TGTGCCAGCTCACAACAACAGGGGCTTCTAGCCAAAAACATTCAGTACTTC. It specifies CASSQQQGLLAKNIQYF. This chain links TRBV18 with TRBJ2-4, with 7 positions matching TRBD1. The CDR3 is 17 residues long. The J segment lost 0 bases and the V segment lost 4 bases, leaving 9 bases of the junction unmatched. Germline CDR1 reads KGHSH; CDR2 reads LQKENI.

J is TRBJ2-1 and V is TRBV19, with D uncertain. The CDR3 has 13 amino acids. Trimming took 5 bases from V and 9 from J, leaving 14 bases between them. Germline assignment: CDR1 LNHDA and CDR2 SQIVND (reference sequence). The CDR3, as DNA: TGTGCCAGTAGTGAAGAGGAATTCGGTGAGCAGTTCTTC. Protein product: CASSEEEFGEQFF. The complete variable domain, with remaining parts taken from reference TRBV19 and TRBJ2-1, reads DGGITQSPKYLFRKEGQNVTLSCEQNLNHDAMYWYRQDPGQGLRLIYYSQIVNDFQKGDIAEGYSVSREKKESFPLTVTSAQKNPTAFYLCASSEEEFGEQFFGPGTRLTVL.

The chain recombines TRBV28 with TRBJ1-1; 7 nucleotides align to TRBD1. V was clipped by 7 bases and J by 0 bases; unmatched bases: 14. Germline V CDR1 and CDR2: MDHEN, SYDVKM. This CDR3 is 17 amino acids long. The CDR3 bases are TGTGCCAGCATTCCAAGACAGGGAGGCCTCATGAACACTGAAGCTTTCTTT. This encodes CASIPRQGGLMNTEAFF.

CDR3 protein: CASSLGRGAGSTDTQYF. The DNA for the CDR3 is TGTGCCAGCAGCTTAGGTCGTGGTGCAGGGAGCACAGATACGCAGTATTTT. V and J are TRBV11-2 and TRBJ2-3; D perhaps matches TRBD1 (5 bases). Trimming took 1 base from V and 0 from J, leaving 14 bases between them. From germline, CDR1 is SGHAT and CDR2 FQNNGV. There are 17 residues in the CDR3.

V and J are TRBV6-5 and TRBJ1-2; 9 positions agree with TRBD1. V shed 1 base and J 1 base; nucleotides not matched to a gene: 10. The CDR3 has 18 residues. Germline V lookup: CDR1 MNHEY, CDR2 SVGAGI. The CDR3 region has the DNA TGTGCCAGCAGTTACTACGCACCTACAGGGGGCGGTAACTATGGCTACACCTTC. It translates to CASSYYAPTGGGNYGYTF.

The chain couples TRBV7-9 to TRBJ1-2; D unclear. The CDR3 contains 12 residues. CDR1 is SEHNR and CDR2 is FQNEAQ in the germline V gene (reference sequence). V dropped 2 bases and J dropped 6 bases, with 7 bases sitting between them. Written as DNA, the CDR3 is TGTGCCAGCAGCTTATTGTTCAATGGCTACACCTTC. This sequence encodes CASSLLFNGYTF.

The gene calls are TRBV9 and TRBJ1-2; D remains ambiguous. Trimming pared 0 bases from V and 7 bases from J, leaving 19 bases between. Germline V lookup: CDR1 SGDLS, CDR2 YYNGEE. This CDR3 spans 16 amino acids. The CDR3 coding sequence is TGTGCCAGCAGCGTAGAGACTAATTTCCATGTCGGTGGCTACACCTTC. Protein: CASSVETNFHVGGYTF.

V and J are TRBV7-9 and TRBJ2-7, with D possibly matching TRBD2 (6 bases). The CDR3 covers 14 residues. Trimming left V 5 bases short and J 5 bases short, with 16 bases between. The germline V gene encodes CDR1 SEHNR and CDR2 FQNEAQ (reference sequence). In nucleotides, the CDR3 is TGTGCCAGCAGCCCGGGACTTCTTAGTCACGAGCAGTACGTC. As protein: CASSPGLLSHEQYV.

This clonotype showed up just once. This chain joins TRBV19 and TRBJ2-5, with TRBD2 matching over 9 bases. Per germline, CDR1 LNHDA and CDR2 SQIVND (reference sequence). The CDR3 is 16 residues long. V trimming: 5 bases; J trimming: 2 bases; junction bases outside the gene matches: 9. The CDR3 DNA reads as TGTGCCAGTAGTCTGGGCTCAGCGGGGGGACAAGAGACCCAGTACTTC. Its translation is CASSLGSAGGQETQYF.

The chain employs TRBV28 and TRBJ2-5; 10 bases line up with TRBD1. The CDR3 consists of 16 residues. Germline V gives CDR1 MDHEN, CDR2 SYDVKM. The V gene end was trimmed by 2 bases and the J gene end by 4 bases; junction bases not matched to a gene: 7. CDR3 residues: CASSLLRTGGGETQYF. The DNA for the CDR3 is TGTGCCAGCAGTTTACTGAGGACAGGGGGAGGAGAGACCCAGTACTTC. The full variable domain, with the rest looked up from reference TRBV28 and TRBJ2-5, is DVKVTQSSRYLVKRTGEKVFLECVQDMDHENMFWYRQDPGLGLRLIYFSYDVKMKEKGDIPEGYSVSREKKERFSLILESASTNQTSMYLCASSLLRTGGGETQYFGPGTRLLVL.

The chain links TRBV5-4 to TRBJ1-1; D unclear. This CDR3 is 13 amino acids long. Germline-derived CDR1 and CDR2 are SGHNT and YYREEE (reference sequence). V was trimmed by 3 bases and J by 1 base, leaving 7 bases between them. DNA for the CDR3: TGTGCCAGCAGCTCGAATCCGAACACTGAAGCTTTCTTT. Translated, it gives CASSSNPNTEAFF. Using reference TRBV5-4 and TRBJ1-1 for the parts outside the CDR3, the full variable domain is ETGVTQSPTHLIKTRGQQVTLRCSSQSGHNTVSWYQQALGQGPQFIFQYYREEENGRGNFPPRFSGLQFPNYSSELNVNALELDDSALYLCASSSNPNTEAFFGQGTRLTVV.

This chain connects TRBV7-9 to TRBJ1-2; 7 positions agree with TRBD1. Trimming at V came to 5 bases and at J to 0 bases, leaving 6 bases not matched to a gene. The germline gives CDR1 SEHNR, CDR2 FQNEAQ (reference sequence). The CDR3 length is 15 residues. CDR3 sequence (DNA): TGTGCCAGCAGCCACCGGGACAGAGCTAACTATGGCTACACCTTC. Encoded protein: CASSHRDRANYGYTF. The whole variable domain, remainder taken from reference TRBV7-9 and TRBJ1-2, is DTGVSQNPRHKITKRGQNVTFRCDPISEHNRLYWYRQTLGQGPEFLTYFQNEAQLEKSRLLSDRFSAERPKGSFSTLEIQRTEQGDSAMYLCASSHRDRANYGYTFGSGTRLTVV.

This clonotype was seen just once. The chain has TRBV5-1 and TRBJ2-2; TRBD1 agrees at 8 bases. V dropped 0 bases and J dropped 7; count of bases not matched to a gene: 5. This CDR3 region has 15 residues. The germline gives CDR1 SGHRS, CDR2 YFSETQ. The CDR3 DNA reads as TGCGCCAGCAGCTTGGGGCGGACAGGGATCGGGGAGCTGTTTTTT. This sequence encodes CASSLGRTGIGELFF.

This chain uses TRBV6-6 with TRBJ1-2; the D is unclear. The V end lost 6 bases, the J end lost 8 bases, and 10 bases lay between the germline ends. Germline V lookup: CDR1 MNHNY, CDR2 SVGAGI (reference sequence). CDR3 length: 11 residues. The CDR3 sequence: CASSYGGGYTF. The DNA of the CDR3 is TGTGCCAGCAGCTACGGAGGGGGCTACACCTTC.

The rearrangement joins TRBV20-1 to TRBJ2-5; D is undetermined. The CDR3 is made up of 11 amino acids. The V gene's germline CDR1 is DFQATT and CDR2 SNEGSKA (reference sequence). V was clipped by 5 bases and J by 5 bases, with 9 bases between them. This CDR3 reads CSALLTETQYF. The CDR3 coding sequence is TGCAGTGCTCTCCTTACGGAGACCCAGTACTTC.

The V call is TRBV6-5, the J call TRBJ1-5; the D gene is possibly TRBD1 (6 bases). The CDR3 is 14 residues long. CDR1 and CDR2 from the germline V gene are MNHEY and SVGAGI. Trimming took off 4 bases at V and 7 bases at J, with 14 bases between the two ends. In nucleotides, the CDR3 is TGTGCCAGCAGTTCACAGGGAGGAGGGCAGCCCCAGCATTTT. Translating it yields CASSSQGGGQPQHF.

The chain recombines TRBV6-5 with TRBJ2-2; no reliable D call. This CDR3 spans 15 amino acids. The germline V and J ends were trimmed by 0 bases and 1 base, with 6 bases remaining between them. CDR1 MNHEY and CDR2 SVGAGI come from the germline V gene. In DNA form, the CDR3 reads TGTGCCAGCAGTTACTCTCCCCGGAACACCGGGGAGCTGTTTTTT. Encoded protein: CASSYSPRNTGELFF.

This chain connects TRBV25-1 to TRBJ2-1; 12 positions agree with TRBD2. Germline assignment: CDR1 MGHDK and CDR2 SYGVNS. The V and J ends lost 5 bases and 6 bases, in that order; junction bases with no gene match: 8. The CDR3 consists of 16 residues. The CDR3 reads CASSPSGRAHGNEQFF. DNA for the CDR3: TGTGCCAGCAGTCCTAGCGGGAGGGCGCATGGCAATGAGCAGTTCTTC.

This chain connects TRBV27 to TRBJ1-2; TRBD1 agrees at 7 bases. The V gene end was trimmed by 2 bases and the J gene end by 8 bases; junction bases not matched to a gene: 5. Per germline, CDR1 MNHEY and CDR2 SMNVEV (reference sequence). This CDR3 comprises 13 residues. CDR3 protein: CASSLRQGRGYTF. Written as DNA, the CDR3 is TGTGCCAGCAGTTTACGACAGGGACGAGGCTACACCTTC.

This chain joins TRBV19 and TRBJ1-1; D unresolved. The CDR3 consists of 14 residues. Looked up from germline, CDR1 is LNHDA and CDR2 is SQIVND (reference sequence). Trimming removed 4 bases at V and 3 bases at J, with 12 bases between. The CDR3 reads CASSKLAGHTEAFF. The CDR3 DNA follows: TGTGCCAGTAGTAAGTTGGCAGGCCACACTGAAGCTTTCTTT.

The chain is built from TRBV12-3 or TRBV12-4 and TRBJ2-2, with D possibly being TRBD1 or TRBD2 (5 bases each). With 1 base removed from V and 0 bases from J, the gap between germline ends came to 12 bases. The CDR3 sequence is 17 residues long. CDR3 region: CASSLEGWGSNTGELFF. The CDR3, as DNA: TGTGCCAGCAGTTTAGAGGGTTGGGGGTCGAACACCGGGGAGCTGTTTTTT.

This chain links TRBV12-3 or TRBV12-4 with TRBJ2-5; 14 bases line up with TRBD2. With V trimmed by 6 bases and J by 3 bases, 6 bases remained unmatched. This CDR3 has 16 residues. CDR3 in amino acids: CASSWGLAGVEETQYF. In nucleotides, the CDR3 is TGTGCCAGCAGCTGGGGACTAGCGGGAGTTGAAGAGACCCAGTACTTC.